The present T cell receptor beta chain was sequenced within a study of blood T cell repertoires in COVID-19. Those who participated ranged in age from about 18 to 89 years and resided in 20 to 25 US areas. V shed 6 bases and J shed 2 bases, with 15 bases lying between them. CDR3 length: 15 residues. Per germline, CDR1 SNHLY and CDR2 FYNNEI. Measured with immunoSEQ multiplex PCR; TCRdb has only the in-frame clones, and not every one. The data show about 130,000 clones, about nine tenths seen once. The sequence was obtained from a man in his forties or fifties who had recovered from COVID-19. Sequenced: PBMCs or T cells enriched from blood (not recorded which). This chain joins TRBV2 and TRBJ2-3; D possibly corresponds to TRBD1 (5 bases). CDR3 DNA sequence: TGTGCCAGCAGCCCTAGACAGAGGTTCACAGATACGCAGTATTTT. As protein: CASSPRQRFTDTQYF.